This T cell receptor (beta chain) was observed in a study of cytotoxic CD8 clonotypes in ibrutinib-treated CLL. General study findings and limits: Having risen at ibrutinib response, clonality had fallen back toward baseline by progression. The study found baseline clonality above age-matched healthy donors, tracking circulating CD8+ T-cell counts.

In this sample, this clone turned up a few times. Its antigen is not identified. Profiled with immunoSEQ multiplex PCR; TCRdb holds only in-frame clones, not every one. The table has roughly 200,000 clones, over 60% seen once. Trimming took 6 bases from V and 7 from J, leaving 18 bases between them. CDR3 length equals 14 residues. Germline-derived CDR1 and CDR2 are MNHEY and SVGAGI. The sample was PBMCs, taken after 24 months of ibrutinib treatment. This sequence was found in a human donor with chronic lymphocytic leukemia. The gene calls are TRBV6-5 and TRBJ1-2, with D possibly being TRBD1 (6 bases). Here the CDR3 reads CASRQRTRTAGYTF. CDR3 nucleotide sequence: TGTGCCAGCAGACAACGTACGCGGACAGCTGGCTACACCTTC.